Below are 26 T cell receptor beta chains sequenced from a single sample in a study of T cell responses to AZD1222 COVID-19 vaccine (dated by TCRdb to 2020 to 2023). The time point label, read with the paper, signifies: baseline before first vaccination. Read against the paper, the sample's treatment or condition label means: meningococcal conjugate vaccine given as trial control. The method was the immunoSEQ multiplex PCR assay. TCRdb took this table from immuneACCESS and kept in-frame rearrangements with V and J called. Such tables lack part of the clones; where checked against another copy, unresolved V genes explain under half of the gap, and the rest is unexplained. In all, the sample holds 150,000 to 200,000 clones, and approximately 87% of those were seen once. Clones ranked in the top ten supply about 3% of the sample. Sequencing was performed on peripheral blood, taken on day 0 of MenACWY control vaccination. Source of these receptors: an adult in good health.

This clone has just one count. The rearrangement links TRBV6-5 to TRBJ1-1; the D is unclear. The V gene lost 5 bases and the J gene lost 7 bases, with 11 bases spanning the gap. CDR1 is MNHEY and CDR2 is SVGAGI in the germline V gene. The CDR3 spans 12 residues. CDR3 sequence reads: CASSHPGNEAFF. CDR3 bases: TGTGCCAGCAGTCACCCGGGCAATGAAGCTTTCTTT.

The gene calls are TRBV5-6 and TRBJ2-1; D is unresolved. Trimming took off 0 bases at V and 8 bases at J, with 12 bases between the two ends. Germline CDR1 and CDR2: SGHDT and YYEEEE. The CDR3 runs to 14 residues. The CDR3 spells CASSLGLRHHEQFF. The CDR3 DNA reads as TGTGCCAGCAGCTTGGGACTTAGGCATCATGAGCAGTTCTTC.

The CDR3 protein is CASSERSSYNSPLHF. CDR3 DNA: TGTGCCAGCAGTGAACGGAGCTCCTATAATTCACCCCTCCACTTT. The chain couples TRBV2 to TRBJ1-6, with D unclear. The V gene lost 2 bases and the J gene lost 0 bases, with 5 bases spanning the gap. CDR3 size: 15 residues. CDR1 is SNHLY and CDR2 is FYNNEI in the germline V gene.

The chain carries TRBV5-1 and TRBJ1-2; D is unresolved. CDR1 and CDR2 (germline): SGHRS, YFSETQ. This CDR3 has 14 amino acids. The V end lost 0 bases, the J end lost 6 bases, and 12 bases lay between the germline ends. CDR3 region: CASSLASPYDGYTF. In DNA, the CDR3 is TGCGCCAGCAGCTTGGCAAGCCCATACGATGGCTACACCTTC.

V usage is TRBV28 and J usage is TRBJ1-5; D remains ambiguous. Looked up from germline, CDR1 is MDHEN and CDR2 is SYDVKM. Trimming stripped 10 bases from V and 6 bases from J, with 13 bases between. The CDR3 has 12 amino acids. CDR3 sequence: CAIGTAGQPQHF. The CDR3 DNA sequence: TGTGCCATCGGAACAGCAGGTCAGCCCCAGCATTTT.

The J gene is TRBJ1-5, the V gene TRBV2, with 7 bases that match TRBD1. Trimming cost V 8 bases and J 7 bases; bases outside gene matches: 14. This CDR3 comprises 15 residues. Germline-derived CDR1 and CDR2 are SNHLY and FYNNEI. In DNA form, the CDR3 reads TGTGCCAGCCGACTTGAAGGGACAGCTCAACAGCCCCAGCATTTT. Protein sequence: CASRLEGTAQQPQHF.

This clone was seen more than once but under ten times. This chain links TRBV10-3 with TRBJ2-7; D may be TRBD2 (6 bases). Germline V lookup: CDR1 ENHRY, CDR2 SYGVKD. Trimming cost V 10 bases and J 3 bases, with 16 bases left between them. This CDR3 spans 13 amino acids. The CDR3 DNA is TGTGCCACCAAGCGGGCCAGACTCTACGAGCAGTACTTC. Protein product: CATKRARLYEQYF.

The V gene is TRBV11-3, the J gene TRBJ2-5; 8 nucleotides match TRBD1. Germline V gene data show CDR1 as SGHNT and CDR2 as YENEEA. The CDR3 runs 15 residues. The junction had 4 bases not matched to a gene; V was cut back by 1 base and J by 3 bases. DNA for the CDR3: TGTGCCAGCAGCTTAGGGGTGGGACAGGAAGAGACCCAGTACTTC. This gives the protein CASSLGVGQEETQYF.

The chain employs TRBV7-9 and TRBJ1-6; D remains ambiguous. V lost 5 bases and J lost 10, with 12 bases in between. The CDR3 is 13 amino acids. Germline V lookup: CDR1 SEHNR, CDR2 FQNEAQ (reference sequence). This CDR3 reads CASSLGRNSPLHF. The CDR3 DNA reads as TGTGCCAGCAGCCTAGGGCGAAACTCACCCCTCCACTTT.

The CDR3 is CASSPRVAGFYEQYF. The DNA for the CDR3 is TGTGCCAGCAGCCCCCGGGTAGCGGGGTTCTACGAGCAGTACTTC. This chain joins TRBV7-8 and TRBJ2-7, with 8 positions matching TRBD2. V lost 5 bases, J lost 3 bases, and 9 bases stayed unmatched. The CDR3 runs 15 residues. Germline V gives CDR1 SGHVS, CDR2 FQNEAQ. Looking up the rest from reference TRBV7-8 and TRBJ2-7 gives the full variable domain: GAGVSQSPRYKVAKRGQDVALRCDPISGHVSLFWYQQALGQGPEFLTYFQNEAQLDKSGLPSDRFFAERPEGSVSTLKIQRTQQEDSAVYLCASSPRVAGFYEQYFGPGTRLTVT.

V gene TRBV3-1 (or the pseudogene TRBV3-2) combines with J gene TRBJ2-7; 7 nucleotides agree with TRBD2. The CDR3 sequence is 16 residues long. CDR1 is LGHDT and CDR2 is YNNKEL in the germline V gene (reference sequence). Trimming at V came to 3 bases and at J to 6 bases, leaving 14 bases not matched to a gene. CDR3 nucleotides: TGTGCCAGCAGCCATATGACTAGCCGGATTGGCCTCGAGCAGTACTTC. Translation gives CASSHMTSRIGLEQYF.

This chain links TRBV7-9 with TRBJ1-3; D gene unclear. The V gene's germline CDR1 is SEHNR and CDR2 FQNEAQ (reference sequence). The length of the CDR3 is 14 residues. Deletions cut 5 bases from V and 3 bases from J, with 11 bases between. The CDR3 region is CASSQGPGGNTIYF. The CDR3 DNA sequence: TGTGCCAGCAGCCAAGGGCCTGGTGGAAACACCATATATTTT.

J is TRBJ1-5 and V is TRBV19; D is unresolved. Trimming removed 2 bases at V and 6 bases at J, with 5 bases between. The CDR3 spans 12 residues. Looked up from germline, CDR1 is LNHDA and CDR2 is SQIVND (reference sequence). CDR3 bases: TGTGCCAGTAGTATAATGGGTCAGCCCCAGCATTTT. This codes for CASSIMGQPQHF.

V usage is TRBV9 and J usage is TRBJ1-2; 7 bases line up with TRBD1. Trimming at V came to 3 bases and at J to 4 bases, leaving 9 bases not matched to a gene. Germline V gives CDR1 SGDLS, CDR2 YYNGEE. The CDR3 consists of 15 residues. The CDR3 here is CASSATPGGGYGYTF. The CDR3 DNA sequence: TGTGCCAGCAGCGCGACCCCAGGGGGGGGCTATGGCTACACCTTC.

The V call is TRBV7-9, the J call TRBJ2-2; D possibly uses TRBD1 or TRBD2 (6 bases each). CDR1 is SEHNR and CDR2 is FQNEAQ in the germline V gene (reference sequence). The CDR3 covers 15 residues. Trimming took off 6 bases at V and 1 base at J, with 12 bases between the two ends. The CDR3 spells CASRSGAQNTGELFF. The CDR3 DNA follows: TGTGCCAGCAGATCGGGGGCACAGAACACCGGGGAGCTGTTTTTT.

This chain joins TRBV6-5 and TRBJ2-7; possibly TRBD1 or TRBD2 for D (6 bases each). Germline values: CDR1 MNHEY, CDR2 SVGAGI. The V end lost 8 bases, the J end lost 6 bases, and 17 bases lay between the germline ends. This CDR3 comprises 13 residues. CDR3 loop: CASSPKRGPEQYF. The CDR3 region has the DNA TGTGCCAGCTCCCCAAAACGGGGGCCCGAGCAGTACTTC.

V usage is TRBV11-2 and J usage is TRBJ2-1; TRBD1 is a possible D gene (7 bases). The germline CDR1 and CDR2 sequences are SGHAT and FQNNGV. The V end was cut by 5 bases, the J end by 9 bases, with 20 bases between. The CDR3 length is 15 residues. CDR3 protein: CASSTRQGGSGEQFF. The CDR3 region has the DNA TGTGCCAGCAGCACCCGACAGGGAGGCTCAGGTGAGCAGTTCTTC.

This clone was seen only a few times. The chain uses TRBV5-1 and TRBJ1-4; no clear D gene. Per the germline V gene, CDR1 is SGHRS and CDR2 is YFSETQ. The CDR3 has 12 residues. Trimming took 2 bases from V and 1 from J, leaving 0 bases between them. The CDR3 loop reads CASSLTNEKLFF. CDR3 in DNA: TGCGCCAGCAGCTTAACTAATGAAAAACTGTTTTTT.

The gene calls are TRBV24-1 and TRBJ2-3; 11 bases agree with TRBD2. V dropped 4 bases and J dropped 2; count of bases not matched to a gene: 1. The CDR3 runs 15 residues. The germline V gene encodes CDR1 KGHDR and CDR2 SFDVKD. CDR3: CATSELAGDTDTQYF. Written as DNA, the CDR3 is TGTGCCACCAGTGAACTAGCGGGGGACACAGATACGCAGTATTTT.

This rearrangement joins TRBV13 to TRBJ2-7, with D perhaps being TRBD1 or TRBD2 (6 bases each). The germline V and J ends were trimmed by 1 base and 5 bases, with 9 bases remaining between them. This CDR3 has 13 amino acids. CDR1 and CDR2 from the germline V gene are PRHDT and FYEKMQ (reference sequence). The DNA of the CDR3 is TGTGCCAGCAGCTTAGTCCGGGGGCACGAGCAGTACTTC. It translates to CASSLVRGHEQYF.

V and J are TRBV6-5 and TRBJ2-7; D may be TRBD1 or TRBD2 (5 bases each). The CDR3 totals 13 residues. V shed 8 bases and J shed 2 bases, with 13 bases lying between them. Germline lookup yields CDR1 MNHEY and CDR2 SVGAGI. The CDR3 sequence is CASRGQGTYEQYF. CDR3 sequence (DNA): TGTGCCAGCCGAGGGCAGGGAACCTACGAGCAGTACTTC.

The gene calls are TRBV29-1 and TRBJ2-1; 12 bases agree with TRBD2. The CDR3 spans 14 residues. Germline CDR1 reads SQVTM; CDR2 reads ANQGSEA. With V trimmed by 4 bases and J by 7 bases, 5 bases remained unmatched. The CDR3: CSVGTSGILNEQFF. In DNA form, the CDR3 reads TGCAGCGTTGGGACTAGCGGGATCTTGAATGAGCAGTTCTTC.

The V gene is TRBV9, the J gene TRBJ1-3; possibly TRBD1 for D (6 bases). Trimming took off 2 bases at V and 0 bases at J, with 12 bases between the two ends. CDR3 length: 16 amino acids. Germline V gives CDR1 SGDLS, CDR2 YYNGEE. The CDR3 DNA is TGTGCCAGCAGCGTGGACAGCCGACCCTCTGGAAACACCATATATTTT. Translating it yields CASSVDSRPSGNTIYF.

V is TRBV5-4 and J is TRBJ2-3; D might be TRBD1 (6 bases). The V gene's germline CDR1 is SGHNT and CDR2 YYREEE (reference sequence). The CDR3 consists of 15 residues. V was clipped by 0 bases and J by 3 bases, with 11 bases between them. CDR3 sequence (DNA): TGTGCCAGCAGCTTGGAGGGGGTTCCAACAGATACGCAGTATTTT. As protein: CASSLEGVPTDTQYF.

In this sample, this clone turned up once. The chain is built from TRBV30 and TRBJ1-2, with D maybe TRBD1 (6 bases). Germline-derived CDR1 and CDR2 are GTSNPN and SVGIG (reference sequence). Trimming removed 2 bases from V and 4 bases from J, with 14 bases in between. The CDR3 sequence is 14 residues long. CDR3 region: CAWSSVGGAYGYTF. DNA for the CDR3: TGTGCCTGGAGTTCGGTAGGGGGGGCCTATGGCTACACCTTC.

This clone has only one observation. The CDR3 sequence: CASSGRASRAKNIQYF. The CDR3, as DNA: TGTGCCAGTAGCGGGAGGGCCTCCCGCGCCAAAAACATTCAGTACTTC. The V and J genes are TRBV28 and TRBJ2-4, with 11 bases lining up with TRBD2. This CDR3 has 16 residues. Germline CDR1 and CDR2: MDHEN and SYDVKM. The ends lost 9 bases at V and 1 base at J; junction bases unmatched: 8.